Below, 29 T cell receptor beta chains from the same sample are listed, as sequenced in a study of OX40 agonist ivuxolimab in advanced cancers. Assay used: immunoSEQ multiplex PCR; TCRdb lists only in-frame clones, some missing. The repertoire consists of around 27,000 clones, with around 82% occurring once and the leading ten covering around 21%. Here the sequenced sample was CD4+ or CD8+ T cells sorted from blood, taken in a trial of the OX40 agonist ivuxolimab. The origin of the receptors is an adult with an advanced solid tumor such as melanoma, head and neck, liver or kidney cancer.

Only one count was recorded for this clone. This chain uses TRBV5-1 with TRBJ2-1, with 10 bases identical to TRBD2. Germline assignment: CDR1 SGHRS and CDR2 YFSETQ. This CDR3 comprises 15 residues. Germline trimming cut 1 base from V and 8 bases from J; bases unmatched to any gene: 6. The CDR3 DNA reads as TGCGCCAGCAGCTTGTTACTAGCGGGGAGGGATGAGCAGTTCTTC. It codes for CASSLLLAGRDEQFF.

The CDR3 here is CATSRAAGGPYEQYF. Here the CDR3 DNA reads TGTGCCACCAGCAGAGCGGCGGGAGGCCCCTACGAGCAGTACTTC. This chain joins TRBV15 and TRBJ2-7, with 8 nucleotides matching TRBD2. V was clipped by 1 base and J by 2 bases; unmatched bases: 4. The germline V gene encodes CDR1 LNHNV and CDR2 YYDKDF (reference sequence). The CDR3 totals 15 residues.

CDR3 bases: TGTGCCAGCAGGGGGACAGGTATTAACTATGGCTACACCTTC. This codes for CASRGTGINYGYTF. V is TRBV27 and J is TRBJ1-2; 8 bases are a match to TRBD1. Germline trimming cut 6 bases from V and 1 base from J; bases unmatched to any gene: 4. The germline CDR1 and CDR2 sequences are MNHEY and SMNVEV (reference sequence). There are 14 residues in the CDR3.

This chain connects TRBV28 to TRBJ2-1; 12 bases agree with TRBD2. With 5 bases clipped from V and 4 bases from J, the junction kept 12 bases outside the gene matches. CDR1 is MDHEN and CDR2 is SYDVKM in the germline V gene. The CDR3 runs 18 residues. The CDR3 DNA reads as TGTGCCAGCAGTCCCCACCTAGCGGGAGGGCCGGGGTACAATGAGCAGTTCTTC. Its translation is CASSPHLAGGPGYNEQFF. Variable domain in full (rest from reference TRBV28 and TRBJ2-1): DVKVTQSSRYLVKRTGEKVFLECVQDMDHENMFWYRQDPGLGLRLIYFSYDVKMKEKGDIPEGYSVSREKKERFSLILESASTNQTSMYLCASSPHLAGGPGYNEQFFGPGTRLTVL.

Here the CDR3 DNA reads TGTGCCAGCAGCCCGACTAGCGGGCCGCACAATGAGCAGTTCTTC. It specifies CASSPTSGPHNEQFF. This sequence joins TRBV7-9 and TRBJ2-1, with 10 bases lining up with TRBD2. V dropped 5 bases and J dropped 5; count of bases not matched to a gene: 6. The CDR3 loop spans 15 amino acids. Germline V lookup: CDR1 SEHNR, CDR2 FQNEAQ (reference sequence).

The CDR3 DNA reads as TGCGCCAGCACCCCAGGTAGGCTAGGGGGACGCGAGCAGTACTTC. Translated, it gives CASTPGRLGGREQYF. This chain connects TRBV4-1 to TRBJ2-7; possible D gene TRBD1, 6 bases. V dropped 7 bases and J dropped 6 bases, with 22 bases sitting between them. Germline V gene lookup returns CDR1 MGHRA and CDR2 YSYEKL. CDR3 length equals 15 residues.

The chain recombines TRBV28 with TRBJ1-2; possible D gene TRBD1, 5 bases. V lost 3 bases and J lost 7, with 18 bases in between. The CDR3 contains 15 residues. The V gene's germline CDR1 is MDHEN and CDR2 SYDVKM. Written as DNA, the CDR3 is TGTGCCAGCAGTTTTGAAGGGACCCTTTTGGTTGGCTACACCTTC. This sequence encodes CASSFEGTLLVGYTF.

The chain recombines TRBV7-9 with TRBJ2-7; TRBD1 agrees at 7 bases. The trim removed 4 bases at V and 4 bases at J, leaving 10 bases unmatched. CDR1 SEHNR and CDR2 FQNEAQ come from the germline V gene (reference sequence). The CDR3 runs to 15 residues. CDR3 in amino acids: CASSYPGQAMYEQYF. The CDR3 DNA reads TGTGCCAGCAGCTACCCCGGACAGGCCATGTACGAGCAGTACTTC.

This rearrangement joins TRBV7-9 to TRBJ2-2, with 10 bases fitting TRBD1. The CDR3 is 16 residues long. CDR1 is SEHNR, CDR2 FQNEAQ, per germline (reference sequence). The trim removed 5 bases at V and 5 bases at J, leaving 8 bases unmatched. The CDR3 DNA reads as TGTGCCAGCAGCCCTGGTGGGACAGGGGAAACCGGGGAGCTGTTTTTT. Translated: CASSPGGTGETGELFF.

The V gene is TRBV21-1, the J gene TRBJ2-2. TRBV21-1 is a recognized pseudogene. This CDR3 spans 13 amino acids. The CDR3: CASSRQGAGELFF. The CDR3 DNA follows: TGTGCCAGCAGCAGGCAGGGAGCCGGGGAGCTGTTTTTT.

The genes are TRBV19 and TRBJ2-1; 7 bases line up with TRBD1. Trimming cost V 4 bases and J 2 bases; bases outside gene matches: 5. The germline V gene encodes CDR1 LNHDA and CDR2 SQIVND (reference sequence). This CDR3 has 15 residues. CDR3 region: CASSTGGNPYNEQFF. In DNA form, the CDR3 reads TGTGCCAGTAGTACAGGGGGAAATCCCTACAATGAGCAGTTCTTC.

CDR3 in amino acids: CASSFGAGGRYEQYF. DNA of the CDR3: TGTGCCAGCAGTTTCGGGGCGGGAGGGCGGTACGAGCAGTACTTC. The chain carries TRBV27 and TRBJ2-7; 9 nucleotides agree with TRBD2. In germline, CDR1 is MNHEY, CDR2 SMNVEV (reference sequence). V was pared by 3 bases and J by 4 bases, with 7 bases of the junction left unmatched. The CDR3 spans 15 residues.

V usage is TRBV7-9 and J usage is TRBJ1-2; no clear D gene. Germline V lookup: CDR1 SEHNR, CDR2 FQNEAQ (reference sequence). V was pared by 3 bases and J by 8 bases, with 10 bases between. This CDR3 is built from 12 residues. This CDR3 is CASSFLGRGYTF. The CDR3 nucleotides read TGTGCCAGCAGCTTTTTAGGGCGCGGCTACACCTTC.

The chain couples TRBV5-4 to TRBJ1-4; 7 bases map to TRBD1. The CDR3 runs to 16 residues. The trim removed 4 bases at V and 0 bases at J, leaving 6 bases unmatched. Germline V CDR1 and CDR2: SGHNT, YYREEE (reference sequence). CDR3 coding DNA: TGTGCCAGCAGCAACCGGGACAGTCCAACTAATGAAAAACTGTTTTTT. Protein sequence: CASSNRDSPTNEKLFF.

This clone showed up just once. V is TRBV20-1 and J is TRBJ1-1; TRBD1 matches 8 bases. The germline gives CDR1 DFQATT, CDR2 SNEGSKA (reference sequence). V lost 6 bases and J lost 10; bases outside the gene matches: 7. The CDR3 totals 11 residues. CDR3 residues: CSAATGGGAFF. CDR3 nucleotide sequence: TGCAGTGCCGCAACAGGGGGGGGAGCTTTCTTT.

This clone was seen a handful of times. The chain has TRBV4-3 and TRBJ2-3, with D hard to call. Germline CDR1 LGHNA, CDR2 YSLEER. V dropped 4 bases and J dropped 0 bases, with 11 bases sitting between them. The CDR3 sequence is 15 residues long. The CDR3 bases are TGCGCCAGCAGCCTCAGGTGGGGAAGCACAGATACGCAGTATTTT. Translated: CASSLRWGSTDTQYF.

V gene TRBV29-1 combines with J gene TRBJ2-7; D may correspond to TRBD1 or TRBD2 (5 bases each). Germline CDR1 and CDR2: SQVTM and ANQGSEA. Trimming cost V 0 bases and J 4 bases, with 13 bases left between them. CDR3 length equals 14 residues. The CDR3 spells CSVEDRGTSYEQYF. The DNA for the CDR3 is TGCAGCGTTGAAGATCGGGGCACTTCATACGAGCAGTACTTC.

V and J are TRBV7-2 and TRBJ2-1; 8 nucleotides agree with TRBD2. The CDR3 contains 15 residues. The germline V gene encodes CDR1 SGHTA and CDR2 FQGNSA. The J segment lost 3 bases and the V segment lost 5 bases, leaving 6 bases of the junction unmatched. The CDR3 is CASSPREGVYNEQFF. The DNA of the CDR3 is TGTGCCAGCAGCCCTCGGGAGGGGGTCTACAATGAGCAGTTCTTC.

V is TRBV5-1 and J is TRBJ2-1; a weak D match, TRBD1 (5 bases). Germline assignment: CDR1 SGHRS and CDR2 YFSETQ. V was pared by 4 bases and J by 3 bases, with 14 bases between. The CDR3 consists of 15 residues. The CDR3: CASSPTGPGYNEQFF. The CDR3 DNA reads TGCGCCAGCAGCCCTACAGGTCCTGGCTACAATGAGCAGTTCTTC.

The chain uses TRBV28 and TRBJ1-2; D gene unclear. The CDR3 has 11 amino acids. Germline CDR1 and CDR2: MDHEN and SYDVKM. With 5 bases removed from V and 7 bases from J, the gap between germline ends came to 8 bases. The CDR3 coding sequence is TGTGCCAGCAGTATTGGGAGTGGCTACACCTTC. This translates into CASSIGSGYTF.

This rearrangement joins TRBV28 to TRBJ2-6; D may match TRBD1 or TRBD2 (6 bases each). The CDR3 has 20 residues. Per germline, CDR1 MDHEN and CDR2 SYDVKM. V was clipped by 6 bases and J by 2 bases, with 26 bases between them. In nucleotides, the CDR3 is TGTGCCAGCAGGGAGGGGGGTTCAGGACATGACTATACTGGGGCCAACGTCCTGACTTTC. Residues: CASREGGSGHDYTGANVLTF.

V gene TRBV9 combines with J gene TRBJ1-3; D is ambiguous. Per the germline V gene, CDR1 is SGDLS and CDR2 is YYNGEE. The V end lost 7 bases, the J end lost 1 base, and 21 bases lay between the germline ends. The CDR3 covers 17 residues. The CDR3 here is CASGRSRRLQSGNTIYF. The CDR3 coding sequence is TGTGCCAGCGGCCGGAGCCGCAGGCTCCAATCTGGAAACACCATATATTTT.

The V and J genes are TRBV19 and TRBJ2-7; 8 nucleotides align to TRBD1. J gave up 6 bases and V 5 bases, and 9 bases lay outside the gene matches. CDR1 is LNHDA, CDR2 SQIVND, per germline (reference sequence). The CDR3 is 14 residues long. The CDR3 sequence is CASSSSGQAFEQYF. DNA of the CDR3: TGTGCCAGTAGTTCCTCGGGACAGGCTTTCGAGCAGTACTTC.

This clone was seen a single time. The chain employs TRBV7-9 and TRBJ1-4, with D unresolved. From germline, CDR1 is SEHNR and CDR2 FQNEAQ (reference sequence). The CDR3 totals 13 residues. Trimming removed 0 bases from V and 5 bases from J, with 4 bases in between. The CDR3 DNA sequence: TGTGCCAGCAGCTTAGCGTTGAATGAAAAACTGTTTTTT. Encoded protein: CASSLALNEKLFF.

The J gene is TRBJ2-7, the V gene TRBV29-1; D might be TRBD2 (6 bases). The V gene lost 5 bases and the J gene lost 0 bases, with 17 bases spanning the gap. This CDR3 is 15 amino acids long. The germline gives CDR1 SQVTM, CDR2 ANQGSEA. The CDR3 coding sequence is TGCAGCGTTTCAACCCGGGGGTCTTTCTCCTACGAGCAGTACTTC. It encodes CSVSTRGSFSYEQYF.

A remark on this clone: A read error is possible here, since a much larger clone lies one base away. This sequence joins TRBV2 and TRBJ2-7, with 11 bases lining up with TRBD1. Germline CDR1 is SNHLY and CDR2 is FYNNEI. V gave up 6 bases and J gave up 3 bases; unmatched junction bases: 4. The CDR3 contains 14 residues. As DNA, the CDR3 is TGTGCCAGCAGCGCCGGGACAGGGGGCTACGAGCAGTACTTC. It translates to CASSAGTGGYEQYF.

This chain uses TRBV5-4 with TRBJ1-5; D remains unclear. The CDR3 extends over 13 amino acids. The germline CDR1 and CDR2 sequences are SGHNT and YYREEE (reference sequence). V lost 3 bases and J lost 4, with 8 bases in between. The CDR3 coding sequence is TGTGCCAGCAGCTACCTCCCTAATCAGCCCCAGCATTTT. It encodes CASSYLPNQPQHF.

The rearrangement links TRBV7-3 to TRBJ2-1, with TRBD2 identical over 12 bases. The germline gives CDR1 SGHTA, CDR2 FQGTGA. The CDR3 is 17 residues long. The ends lost 4 bases at V and 8 bases at J; junction bases unmatched: 12. DNA of the CDR3: TGTGCCAGCAGCTCTTCGACTAGCGGGAGTATCGGGGATGAGCAGTTCTTC. Translation gives CASSSSTSGSIGDEQFF.

This clone has a single count. The rearrangement links TRBV11-1 to TRBJ1-1; D remains ambiguous. Looked up from germline, CDR1 is SGHAT and CDR2 is FQDESV (reference sequence). This CDR3 is built from 13 residues. Trimming shortened V by 0 bases and J by 4 bases, and 6 bases separated the two germline ends. The CDR3 here is CASSLAEGTEAFF. The DNA for the CDR3 is TGTGCCAGCAGCTTAGCAGAGGGCACTGAAGCTTTCTTT.